This TCR beta chain was sequenced in a study of blood T cell repertoires in COVID-19. As for the study in general: The study drew acute and convalescent COVID-19 samples from the United States, Italy and Spain. In each case, the material was cDNA or gDNA derived from T cells, B-cell-depleted T cells, or PBMCs.

This clone was counted once. Per the study methods: Scientists estimated how many nucleated cells there were by amplifying reference gene primers. The repertoire was sequenced with immunoSEQ multiplex PCR; TCRdb's copy has only in-frame clones and lacks some. V and J calls and clone size are as listed in that table; D and trimming were resolved from the DNA. Here the sample spans 95,000 to 110,000 clones, about 80% being singletons. The trim removed 0 bases at V and 2 bases at J, leaving 6 bases unmatched. Looked up from germline, CDR1 is WSHSY and CDR2 is SAAADI. The CDR3 is made up of 19 amino acids.

The sample taken for sequencing was peripheral blood. The chain has TRBV10-2 and TRBJ2-3, with 15 bases matching TRBD2. The origin of this receptor is a human donor in a cohort sampled during active or convalescent COVID-19. The CDR3 coding sequence is TGCGCCAGCAGTGAGTCGCTGGGACTAGCGGGGGGTATCACAGATACGCAGTATTTT. Its translation is CASSESLGLAGGITDTQYF.